Shown below are 7 T cell receptor beta chains from a single sample sequenced in a study of T cell changes during pregnancy in multiple sclerosis. Here immunoSEQ multiplex PCR was the method, and the copy in TCRdb shows in-frame clones only, minus some. The table has approximately 82,000 clones, 85% to 95% seen once. Sequenced material: CD4+ T cells from peripheral blood mononuclear cells, taken in the second trimester of pregnancy. The receptor source for this set is a female donor with multiple sclerosis, enrolled in a pregnancy study.

This clone showed up just once. J is TRBJ1-2 and V is TRBV29-1, with 8 bases fitting TRBD1. CDR1 is SQVTM and CDR2 is ANQGSEA in the germline V gene. With V trimmed by 6 bases and J by 4 bases, 7 bases remained unmatched. The CDR3 has 13 amino acids. The CDR3 bases are TGCAGCGTGACTGGGGACAGGCTCTATGGCTACACCTTC. Translated: CSVTGDRLYGYTF.

At least ten counts were recorded for this clone. The chain employs TRBV5-1 and TRBJ2-7; the D gene is possibly TRBD1 (6 bases). Germline CDR1 is SGHRS and CDR2 is YFSETQ. The CDR3 is made up of 14 amino acids. V lost 0 bases and J 5 bases, leaving 12 bases between the germline ends. CDR3 DNA: TGCGCCAGCAGCTTGGAGGGGGATCGGGACGAGCAGTACTTC. Protein product: CASSLEGDRDEQYF.

The rearrangement links TRBV19 to TRBJ2-3; 8 positions agree with TRBD2. Germline V lookup: CDR1 LNHDA, CDR2 SQIVND (reference sequence). Germline trimming cut 3 bases from V and 2 bases from J; bases unmatched to any gene: 10. The CDR3 extends over 17 amino acids. CDR3 protein: CASSIVAGGLFTDTQYF. CDR3 DNA sequence: TGTGCCAGTAGTATTGTGGCGGGGGGCCTATTCACAGATACGCAGTATTTT.

The chain employs TRBV5-5 and TRBJ2-1, with no clear D. CDR3 length equals 13 residues. V gave up 0 bases and J gave up 14 bases, with 15 bases separating them. Germline V CDR1 and CDR2: SGHKS, YYEKEE (reference sequence). In DNA, the CDR3 is TGTGCCAGCAGCTTGGACTCGGCTAGTCGGGAGTTCTTC. Protein sequence: CASSLDSASREFF.

V gene TRBV7-3 combines with J gene TRBJ2-7; 12 positions match TRBD2. The germline V gene has CDR1 SGHTA and CDR2 FQGTGA. CDR3 length: 14 residues. After removal of 4 bases from V and 6 bases from J, the junction contained 4 bases not matched to a gene. CDR3 coding DNA: TGTGCCAGCAGCTATAGGACTAGCGGGGTCGAGCAGTACTTC. Translated, it gives CASSYRTSGVEQYF.

This clone came up once. CDR3 region: CASSSTGAKTQYF. CDR3 DNA: TGTGCCAGCAGTTCGACAGGGGCGAAGACCCAGTACTTC. The genes are TRBV2 and TRBJ2-5; 8 nucleotides align to TRBD1. The J segment lost 6 bases and the V segment lost 5 bases, leaving 5 bases of the junction unmatched. Germline values: CDR1 SNHLY, CDR2 FYNNEI. The CDR3 totals 13 residues.

The genes are TRBV7-9 and TRBJ2-5, with 10 bases identical to TRBD2. V was pared by 0 bases and J by 5 bases, with 6 bases of the junction left unmatched. The CDR3 loop spans 16 amino acids. Germline V gene lookup returns CDR1 SEHNR and CDR2 FQNEAQ (reference sequence). The CDR3 protein is CASSLAGLAIGETQYF. The CDR3 region has the DNA TGTGCCAGCAGCTTAGCGGGACTAGCGATTGGGGAGACCCAGTACTTC.